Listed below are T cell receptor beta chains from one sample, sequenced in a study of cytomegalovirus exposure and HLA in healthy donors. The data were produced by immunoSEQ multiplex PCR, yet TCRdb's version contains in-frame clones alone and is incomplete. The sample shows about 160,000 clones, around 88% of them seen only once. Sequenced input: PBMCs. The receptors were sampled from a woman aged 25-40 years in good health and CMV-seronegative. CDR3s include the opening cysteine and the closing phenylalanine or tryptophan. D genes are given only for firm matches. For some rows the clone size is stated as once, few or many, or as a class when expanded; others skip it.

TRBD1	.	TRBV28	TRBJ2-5	CASKGTVHEYF	TGTGCCAGCAAAGGGACAGTCCACGAGTACTTC
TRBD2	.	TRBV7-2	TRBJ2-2	CASSISGLAGKTSGELFF	TGTGCCAGCAGCATATCGGGACTAGCGGGGAAAACCAGCGGGGAGCTGTTTTTT
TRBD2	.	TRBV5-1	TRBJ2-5	CASSYGSGGGQETQYF	TGCGCCAGCAGCTATGGTAGCGGGGGGGGGCAAGAGACCCAGTACTTC
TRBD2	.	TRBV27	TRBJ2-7	CATSLSGSSNYEQYF	TGTGCCACCTCACTAAGCGGGAGTTCCAATTACGAGCAGTACTTC
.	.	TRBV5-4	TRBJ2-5	CASSPGYQETQYF	TGTGCCAGCAGCCCAGGGTACCAAGAGACCCAGTACTTC
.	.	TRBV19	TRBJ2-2	CASSIQDTGELFF	TGTGCCAGTAGTATACAGGACACCGGGGAGCTGTTTTTT
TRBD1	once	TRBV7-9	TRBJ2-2	CASSLDRAYTGELFF	TGTGCCAGCAGCTTGGACAGGGCCTACACCGGGGAGCTGTTTTTT
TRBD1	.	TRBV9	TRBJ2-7	CASSVVDRGGEQYF	TGTGCCAGCAGCGTAGTGGACAGGGGAGGCGAGCAGTACTTC
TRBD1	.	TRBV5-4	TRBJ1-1	CASSLTGGTEAFF	TGTGCCAGCAGCTTGACAGGGGGCACTGAAGCTTTCTTT
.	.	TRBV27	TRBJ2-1	CASGLGRHKQFF	TGTGCCAGCGGCCTTGGGAGGCATAAGCAGTTCTTC
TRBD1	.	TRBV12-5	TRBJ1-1	CASGSRRPGQEEMNTEAFF	TGTGCTAGTGGTTCGAGACGACCGGGACAGGAAGAAATGAACACTGAAGCTTTCTTT
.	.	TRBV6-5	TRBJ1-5	CASSYLGDANQPQHF	TGTGCCAGCAGTTACCTCGGGGATGCCAATCAGCCCCAGCATTTT
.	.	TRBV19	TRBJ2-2	CASSLLSTGELFF	TGTGCCAGTAGTCTACTAAGCACCGGGGAGCTGTTTTTT
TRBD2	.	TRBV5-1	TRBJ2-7	CASSPTSGSYEQYF	TGCGCCAGCAGCCCGACTAGCGGCTCCTACGAGCAGTACTTC
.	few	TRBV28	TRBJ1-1	CASSPRIEAFF	TGTGCCAGCAGTCCCCGTATAGAAGCTTTCTTT
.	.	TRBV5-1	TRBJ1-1	CASSLVPGDTEAFF	TGCGCCAGCAGCTTGGTTCCAGGGGATACTGAAGCTTTCTTT
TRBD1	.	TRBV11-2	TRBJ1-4	CASSSDRGGKLFF	TGTGCCAGCAGCTCCGACAGGGGGGGAAAACTGTTTTTT
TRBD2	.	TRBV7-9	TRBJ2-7	CASSFTSGRGGYEQYF	TGTGCCAGCAGCTTTACTAGCGGGAGGGGGGGCTACGAGCAGTACTTC
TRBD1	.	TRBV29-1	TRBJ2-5	CSVGLKDRGRETQYF	TGCAGCGTTGGATTGAAGGACAGGGGTCGGGAGACCCAGTACTTC
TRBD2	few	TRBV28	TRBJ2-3	CASRSGGAGGEGNTQYF	TGTGCCAGCAGGTCCGGGGGGGCGGGAGGGGAGGGGAATACGCAGTATTTT
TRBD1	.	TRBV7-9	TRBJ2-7	CASSIDRGYEQYF	TGTGCCAGCAGCATCGACAGGGGTTACGAGCAGTATTTC
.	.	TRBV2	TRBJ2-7	CASRPDSSYEQYF	TGTGCCAGCAGGCCCGACTCATCCTACGAGCAGTACTTC
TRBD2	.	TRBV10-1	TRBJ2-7	CASSDFGRADGGYEQYF	TGCGCCAGCAGTGATTTCGGGAGGGCCGACGGGGGCTACGAGCAGTACTTC
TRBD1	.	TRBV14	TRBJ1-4	CASSRAGTVYEKLFF	TGTGCCAGCAGCCGGGCAGGGACAGTTTACGAAAAACTGTTTTTT
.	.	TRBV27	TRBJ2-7	CASSPNRVHYEQYF	TGTGCCAGCAGCCCTAACAGGGTGCACTACGAGCAGTACTTC
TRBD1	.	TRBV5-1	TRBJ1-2	CASSVGQGPLDYTF	TGCGCCAGCAGCGTGGGACAGGGACCTTTGGACTACACCTTC
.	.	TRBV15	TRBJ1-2	CATSRLKGANYGYTF	TGTGCCACCAGCAGACTAAAAGGAGCTAACTATGGCTACACCTTC
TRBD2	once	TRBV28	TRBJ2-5	CASSWTSGGASSFETQYF	TGTGCCAGCAGTTGGACTAGCGGGGGGGCTTCAAGTTTCGAGACCCAGTACTTC
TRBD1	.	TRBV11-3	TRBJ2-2	CASSSDRKNTGELFF	TGTGCCAGCAGCTCGGACAGGAAGAACACCGGGGAGCTGTTTTTT
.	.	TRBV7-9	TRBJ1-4	CASSLGRAATNEKLFF	TGTGCCAGCAGCTTAGGGAGGGCGGCAACTAATGAAAAACTGTTTTTT
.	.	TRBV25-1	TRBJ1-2	CASSDPGGFYGYTF	TGTGCCAGCAGTGATCCGGGAGGATTCTATGGCTACACCTTC
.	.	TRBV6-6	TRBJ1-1	CASPSVGGSAEAFF	TGTGCCAGCCCCTCGGTAGGGGGTTCCGCTGAAGCTTTCTTT
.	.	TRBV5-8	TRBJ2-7	CASSLAGGGAYEQYF	TGTGCCAGCAGCTTGGCCGGCGGAGGGGCGTACGAGCAGTACTTC
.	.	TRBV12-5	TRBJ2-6	CASGFGSQGGNSGANVLTF	TGTGCTAGTGGTTTTGGATCACAGGGTGGCAACTCTGGGGCCAACGTCCTGACTTTC
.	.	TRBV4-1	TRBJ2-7	CASSREPGSLGGEQYF	TGCGCCAGCAGCCGCGAACCAGGGTCCTTAGGGGGCGAGCAGTACTTC
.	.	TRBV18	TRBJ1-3	CASSPSGDPGNTIYF	TGTGCCAGCTCACCATCGGGGGACCCTGGAAACACCATATATTTT
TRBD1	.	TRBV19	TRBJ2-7	CASSYGTGETYEQYF	TGTGCCAGTAGCTACGGGACAGGGGAGACCTACGAGCAGTACTTC